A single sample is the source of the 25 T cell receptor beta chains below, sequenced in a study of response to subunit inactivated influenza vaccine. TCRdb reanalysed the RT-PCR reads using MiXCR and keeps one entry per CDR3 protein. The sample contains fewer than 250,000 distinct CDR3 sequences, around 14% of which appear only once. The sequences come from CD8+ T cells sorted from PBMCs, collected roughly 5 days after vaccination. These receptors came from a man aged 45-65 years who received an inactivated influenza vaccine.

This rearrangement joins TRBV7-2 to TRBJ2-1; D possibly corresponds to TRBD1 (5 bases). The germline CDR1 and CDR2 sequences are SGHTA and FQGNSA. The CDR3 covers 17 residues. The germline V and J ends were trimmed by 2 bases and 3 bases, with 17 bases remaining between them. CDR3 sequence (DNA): TGTGCCAGCAGCTTACCGACAGAGCCCTCCTTCTACAATGAGCAGTTCTTC. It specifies CASSLPTEPSFYNEQFF.

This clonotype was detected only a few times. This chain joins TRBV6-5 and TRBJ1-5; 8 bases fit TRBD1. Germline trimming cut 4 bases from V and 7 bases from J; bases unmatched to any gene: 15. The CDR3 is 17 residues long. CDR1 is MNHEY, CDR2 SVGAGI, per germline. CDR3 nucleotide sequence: TGTGCCAGCAGTTTGCCGTCCGGACAGGGAGAAGACCAGCCCCAGCATTTT. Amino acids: CASSLPSGQGEDQPQHF.

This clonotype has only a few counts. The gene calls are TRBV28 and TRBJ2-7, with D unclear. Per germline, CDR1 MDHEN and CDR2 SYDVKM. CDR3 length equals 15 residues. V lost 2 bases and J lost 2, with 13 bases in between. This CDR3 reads CASSLSPSATYEQYF. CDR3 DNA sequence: TGTGCCAGCAGTTTAAGCCCGTCAGCGACCTACGAGCAGTACTTC.

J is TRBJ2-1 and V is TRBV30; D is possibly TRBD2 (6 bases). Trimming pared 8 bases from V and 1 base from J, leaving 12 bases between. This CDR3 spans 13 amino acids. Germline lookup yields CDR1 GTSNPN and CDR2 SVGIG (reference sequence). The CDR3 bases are TGTGCCCTACTTAGCGGATCCTACAATGAGCAGTTCTTC. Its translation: CALLSGSYNEQFF. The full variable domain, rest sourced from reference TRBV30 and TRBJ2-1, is SQTIHQWPATLVQPVGSPLSLECTVEGTSNPNLYWYRQAAGRGLQLLFYSVGIGQISSEVPQNLSASRPQDRQFILSSKKLLLSDSGFYLCALLSGSYNEQFFGPGTRLTVL.

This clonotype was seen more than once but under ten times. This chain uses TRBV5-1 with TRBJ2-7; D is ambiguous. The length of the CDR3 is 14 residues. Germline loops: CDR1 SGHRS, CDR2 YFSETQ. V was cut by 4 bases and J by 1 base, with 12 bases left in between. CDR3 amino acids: CASSPLPNSYEQYF. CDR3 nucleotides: TGCGCCAGCAGCCCACTACCCAATTCCTACGAGCAGTACTTC.

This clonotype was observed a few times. This CDR3 is CASSTGGGAYEQYF. In DNA, the CDR3 is TGTGCCAGCAGCACTGGTGGGGGCGCCTACGAGCAGTACTTC. The V gene is TRBV9, the J gene TRBJ2-7, with D maybe TRBD1 (6 bases). The germline CDR1 and CDR2 sequences are SGDLS and YYNGEE. The CDR3 sequence is 14 residues long. Between the trimmed V and J ends, which lost 4 bases and 2 bases, there was a span of 13 bases. Looking up the rest from reference TRBV9 and TRBJ2-7 gives the full variable domain: DSGVTQTPKHLITATGQRVTLRCSPRSGDLSVYWYQQSLDQGLQFLIQYYNGEERAKGNILERFSAQQFPDLHSELNLSSLELGDSALYFCASSTGGGAYEQYFGPGTRLTVT.

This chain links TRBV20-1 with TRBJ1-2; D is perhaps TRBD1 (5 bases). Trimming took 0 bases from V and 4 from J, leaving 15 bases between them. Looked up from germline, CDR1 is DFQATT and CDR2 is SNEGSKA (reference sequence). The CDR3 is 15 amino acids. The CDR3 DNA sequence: TGCAGTGCTAGAGATTTGAGAGGGGAAAGCTATGGCTACACCTTC. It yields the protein CSARDLRGESYGYTF.

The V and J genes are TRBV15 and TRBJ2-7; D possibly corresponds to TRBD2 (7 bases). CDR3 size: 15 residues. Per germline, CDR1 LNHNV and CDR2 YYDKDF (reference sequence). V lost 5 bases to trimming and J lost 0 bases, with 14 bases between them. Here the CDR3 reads CATSAEGGVSYEQYF. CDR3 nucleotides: TGTGCCACCAGCGCCGAAGGGGGGGTCTCCTACGAGCAGTACTTC.

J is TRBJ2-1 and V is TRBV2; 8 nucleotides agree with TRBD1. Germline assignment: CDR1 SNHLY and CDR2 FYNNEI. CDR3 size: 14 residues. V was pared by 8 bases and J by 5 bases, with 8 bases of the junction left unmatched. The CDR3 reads CASSPDRGHNEQFF. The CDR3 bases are TGTGCCAGCTCACCAGACAGGGGCCACAATGAGCAGTTCTTC.

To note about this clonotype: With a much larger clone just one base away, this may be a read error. CDR3 loop: CSASDRSYEQYF. In DNA, the CDR3 is TGCAGTGCTAGCGACAGGTCCTACGAGCAGTACTTC. The chain uses TRBV20-1 and TRBJ2-7; a weak D match, TRBD1 (6 bases). Trimming shortened V by 3 bases and J by 1 base, and 7 bases separated the two germline ends. Germline-derived CDR1 and CDR2 are DFQATT and SNEGSKA (reference sequence). This CDR3 has 12 amino acids.

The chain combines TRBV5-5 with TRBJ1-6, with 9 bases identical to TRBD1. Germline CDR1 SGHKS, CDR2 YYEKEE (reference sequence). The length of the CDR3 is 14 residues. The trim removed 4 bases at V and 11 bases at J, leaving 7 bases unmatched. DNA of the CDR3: TGTGCCAGCAGCGCGGGGACAGGGATGACACCCCTCCACTTT. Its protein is CASSAGTGMTPLHF.

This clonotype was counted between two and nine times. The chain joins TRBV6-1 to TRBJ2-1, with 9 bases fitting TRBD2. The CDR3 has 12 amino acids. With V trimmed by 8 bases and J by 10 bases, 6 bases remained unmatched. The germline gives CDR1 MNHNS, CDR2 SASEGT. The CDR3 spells CASPGTSNEQFF. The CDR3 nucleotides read TGTGCCAGCCCCGGGACTAGCAACGAGCAGTTCTTC.

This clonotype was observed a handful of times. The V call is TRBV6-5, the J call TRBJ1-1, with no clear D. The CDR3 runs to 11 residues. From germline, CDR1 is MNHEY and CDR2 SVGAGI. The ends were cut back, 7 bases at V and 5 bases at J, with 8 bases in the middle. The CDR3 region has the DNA TGTGCCAGCACCTTAGGGACTGAAGCTTTCTTT. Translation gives CASTLGTEAFF.

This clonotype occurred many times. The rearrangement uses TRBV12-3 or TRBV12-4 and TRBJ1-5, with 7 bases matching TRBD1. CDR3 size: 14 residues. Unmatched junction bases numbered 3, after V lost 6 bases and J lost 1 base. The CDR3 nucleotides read TGTGCCAGCAGATTGACAGGGAGCAATCAGCCCCAGCATTTT. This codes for CASRLTGSNQPQHF.

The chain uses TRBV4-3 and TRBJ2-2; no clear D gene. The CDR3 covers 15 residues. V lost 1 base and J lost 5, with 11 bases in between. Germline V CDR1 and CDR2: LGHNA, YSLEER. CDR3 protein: CASSQVERGTGELFF. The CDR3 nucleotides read TGCGCCAGCAGCCAAGTCGAAAGAGGTACCGGGGAGCTGTTTTTT.

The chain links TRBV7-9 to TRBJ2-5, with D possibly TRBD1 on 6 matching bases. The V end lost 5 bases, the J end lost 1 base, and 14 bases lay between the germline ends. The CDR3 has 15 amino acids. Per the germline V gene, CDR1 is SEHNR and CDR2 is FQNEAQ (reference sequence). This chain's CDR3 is CASSTGTLFQETQYF. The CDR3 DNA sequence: TGTGCCAGCAGCACCGGGACACTCTTCCAAGAGACCCAGTACTTC.

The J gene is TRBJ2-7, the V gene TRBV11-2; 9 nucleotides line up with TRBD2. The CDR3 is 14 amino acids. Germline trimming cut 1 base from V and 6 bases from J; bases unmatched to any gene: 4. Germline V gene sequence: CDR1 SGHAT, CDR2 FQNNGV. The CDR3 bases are TGTGCCAGCAGCTTAGCGGCTAGCGGGGCCGAGCAGTACTTC. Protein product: CASSLAASGAEQYF.

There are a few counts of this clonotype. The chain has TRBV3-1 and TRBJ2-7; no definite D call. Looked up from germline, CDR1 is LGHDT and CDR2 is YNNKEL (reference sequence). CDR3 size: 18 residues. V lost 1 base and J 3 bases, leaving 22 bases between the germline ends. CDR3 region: CASSQATGPDPLFYEQYF. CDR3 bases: TGTGCCAGCAGCCAAGCCACGGGCCCCGACCCTCTCTTCTACGAGCAGTACTTC.

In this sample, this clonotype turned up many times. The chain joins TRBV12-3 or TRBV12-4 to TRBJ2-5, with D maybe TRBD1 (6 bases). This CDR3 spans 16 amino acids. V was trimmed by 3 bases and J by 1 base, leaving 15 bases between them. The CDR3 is CASSFEQGRSQETQYF. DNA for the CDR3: TGTGCCAGCAGTTTTGAACAGGGAAGGTCCCAAGAGACCCAGTACTTC.

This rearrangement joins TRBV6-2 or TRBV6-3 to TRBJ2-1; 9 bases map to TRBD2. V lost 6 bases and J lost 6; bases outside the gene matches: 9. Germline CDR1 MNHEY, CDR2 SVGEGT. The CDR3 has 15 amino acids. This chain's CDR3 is CASRPLAGVANEQFF. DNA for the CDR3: TGTGCCAGCAGGCCACTAGCGGGTGTTGCCAATGAGCAGTTCTTC.

CDR3 in DNA: TGTGCCAGCAGCCTAAACCGGGACATCTCCTACGAGCAGTACTTC. This translates into CASSLNRDISYEQYF. The V and J genes are TRBV28 and TRBJ2-7; tentative D call: TRBD1 (6 bases). The CDR3 contains 15 residues. Germline V gene data show CDR1 as MDHEN and CDR2 as SYDVKM. Trimming took 6 bases from V and 0 from J, leaving 15 bases between them.

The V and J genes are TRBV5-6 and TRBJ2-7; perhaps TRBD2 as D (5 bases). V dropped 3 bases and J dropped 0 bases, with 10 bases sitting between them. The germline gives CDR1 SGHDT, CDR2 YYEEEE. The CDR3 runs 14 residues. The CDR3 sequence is CASSSGLISYEQYF. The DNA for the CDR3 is TGTGCCAGCAGCTCTGGACTGATCTCCTACGAGCAGTACTTC.

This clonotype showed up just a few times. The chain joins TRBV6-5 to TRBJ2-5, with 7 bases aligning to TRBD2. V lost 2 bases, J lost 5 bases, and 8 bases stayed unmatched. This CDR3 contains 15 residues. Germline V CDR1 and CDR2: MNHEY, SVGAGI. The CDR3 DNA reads TGTGCCAGCAGTTACGGGGCGGGAGCACACGAGACCCAGTACTTC. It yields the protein CASSYGAGAHETQYF.

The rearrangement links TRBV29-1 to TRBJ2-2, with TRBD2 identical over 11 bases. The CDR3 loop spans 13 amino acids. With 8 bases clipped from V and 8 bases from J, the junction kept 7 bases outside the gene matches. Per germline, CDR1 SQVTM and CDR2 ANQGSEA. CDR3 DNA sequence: TGCAGCATCGGACTAGCGGGTACAGGGGAGCTGTTTTTT. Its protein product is CSIGLAGTGELFF.

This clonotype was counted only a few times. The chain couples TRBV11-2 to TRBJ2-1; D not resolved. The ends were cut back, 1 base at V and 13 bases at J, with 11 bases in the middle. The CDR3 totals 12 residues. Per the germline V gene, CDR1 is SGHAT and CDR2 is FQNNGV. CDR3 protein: CASSLVEVNQFF. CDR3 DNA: TGTGCCAGCAGCTTAGTAGAGGTGAATCAGTTCTTC.